This T cell receptor (beta chain) was sequenced in a study of memory CD4+ T cells and cytomegalovirus serostatus. Study findings and constraints: A US-trained random forest predicted CMV serostatus with median AUC approximately 0.9.

Measured with immunoSEQ multiplex PCR; TCRdb has only the in-frame clones, and not every one. The data show about 56,000 clones, roughly 87% seen once. As for this clone: The target antigen is unknown.

V was pared by 6 bases and J by 1 base, with 3 bases of the junction left unmatched. Germline CDR1 reads MDHEN; CDR2 reads SYDVKM. The CDR3 spans 15 residues. The sort gate was single viable CD3+CD4+CD8-CD45RO+ cells for memory CD4+ T cells. The gene calls are TRBV28 and TRBJ1-5, with 10 bases fitting TRBD1. The sample comprised memory CD4+ T cells from blood. The TCR originated in an adult in good health and CMV-seronegative. CDR3 residues: CASRRTGGSNQPQHF. CDR3 nucleotides: TGTGCCAGCAGGAGGACAGGGGGGAGCAATCAGCCCCAGCATTTT.